A selection of T cell receptor beta chains follows, all from one sample in a study of CXCR3-negative and CXCR3-positive naive CD8 T cells. Using the 5' RACE reads, TCRdb records one entry per CDR3 protein without DNA. The sample totals tens of thousands of distinct CDR3 sequences. Sequencing input: naive CXCR3- CD8+ T cells from blood. Receptors originate from a human donor in good health. Some clones in this sample may be carry-over from other donors' samples. Both conserved end residues are part of each CDR3. Fields, in order: J gene, V gene, CDR3 protein.

j_call: TRBJ2-2; v_call: TRBV6-6; cdr3_aa: CASSYTGGPTGELFF
j_call: TRBJ2-1; v_call: TRBV7-2; cdr3_aa: CATGASAYNEQFF
j_call: TRBJ1-3; v_call: TRBV19; cdr3_aa: CAINSGNTIYF
j_call: TRBJ2-7; v_call: TRBV5-1; cdr3_aa: CASSLLPHPNSYEQYF
j_call: TRBJ1-2; v_call: TRBV7-8; cdr3_aa: CASSLDGQGAVGYTF
j_call: TRBJ2-1; v_call: TRBV5-1; cdr3_aa: CASSLWTSGGYNEQFF
j_call: TRBJ2-5; v_call: TRBV12-3/TRBV12-4; cdr3_aa: CASSFGKAGGSETQYF
j_call: TRBJ1-1; v_call: TRBV13; cdr3_aa: CASRTGQERTEAFF
j_call: TRBJ1-4; v_call: TRBV7-2; cdr3_aa: CASSPLGDRGLNEKLFF
j_call: TRBJ2-1; v_call: TRBV5-6; cdr3_aa: CASSLAGETGGEQFF
j_call: TRBJ2-1; v_call: TRBV10-3; cdr3_aa: CAISESMASGDHNEQFF
j_call: TRBJ2-3; v_call: TRBV5-5; cdr3_aa: CASSLALAGSDTQYF
j_call: TRBJ2-2; v_call: TRBV29-1; cdr3_aa: CSAEDWYTNTGELFF
j_call: TRBJ2-2; v_call: TRBV20-1; cdr3_aa: CSARALAASGELFF
j_call: TRBJ2-2; v_call: TRBV29-1; cdr3_aa: CSVVQGSGELFF
j_call: TRBJ2-5; v_call: TRBV29-1; cdr3_aa: CSAQTGLEETQYF
j_call: TRBJ2-7; v_call: TRBV29-1; cdr3_aa: CSVPTGRFSEQYF
j_call: TRBJ2-2; v_call: TRBV12-3/TRBV12-4; cdr3_aa: CASSSTSGGATGELFF
j_call: TRBJ2-2; v_call: TRBV7-7; cdr3_aa: CASSDRGNTGELFF
j_call: TRBJ2-3; v_call: TRBV20-1; cdr3_aa: CSAPRSSGGDTQYF
j_call: TRBJ1-5; v_call: TRBV6-1; cdr3_aa: CASSAWGAYSSNQPQHF
j_call: TRBJ2-1; v_call: TRBV20-1; cdr3_aa: CSAPNRRNTYNEQFF
j_call: TRBJ2-2; v_call: TRBV30; cdr3_aa: CAGRFTGELFF
j_call: TRBJ2-4; v_call: TRBV6-5; cdr3_aa: CASSYVGGENIQYF
j_call: TRBJ1-1; v_call: TRBV18; cdr3_aa: CASSPPDNPEAFF
j_call: TRBJ2-3; v_call: TRBV10-3; cdr3_aa: CAIRFAMETADTQYF
j_call: TRBJ2-5; v_call: TRBV29-1; cdr3_aa: CSVRSDRWGETQYF
j_call: TRBJ2-7; v_call: TRBV9; cdr3_aa: CASSVASGGMYEQYF
j_call: TRBJ2-7; v_call: TRBV4-1; cdr3_aa: CASSLKSPPGTAYEQYF